The rows below give T cell receptor beta chains drawn from one sample of a study of blood T cell repertoires in COVID-19. Method: immunoSEQ multiplex PCR; TCRdb's copy keeps in-frame clones and lacks some. Here the sample spans about 300,000 clones, roughly 83% being singletons. The sequenced sample consisted of peripheral blood. The receptors originated from a human donor with COVID-19, enrolled during active disease. The donor label of this sample is uncertain. The CDR3 runs from the conserved cysteine through the conserved F or W. D genes are given only for firm matches. Size is stated for part of the rows, as once, few or many counts, or as a class when the clone is expanded.

TRBJ2-5 TRBD2 TRBV9 many CASSRASGSEETQYF TGTGCCAGCAGCAGGGCTAGCGGGAGCGAAGAGACCCAGTACTTC
TRBJ2-3 TRBD2 TRBV9 - CASTVGLAGGTDTQYF TGTGCCAGCACCGTAGGGCTAGCGGGTGGAACAGATACGCAGTATTTT
TRBJ2-3 TRBD1 TRBV9 once CASSQPGQGITDTQYF TGTGCCAGCAGCCAACCGGGACAGGGTATCACAGATACGCAGTATTTT
TRBJ2-7 TRBD1 TRBV28 - CASSLGQGFYEQYF TGTGCCAGCAGTTTGGGACAGGGGTTCTACGAGCAGTACTTC
TRBJ2-7 TRBD1 TRBV29-1 few CSGDRGSDEQYF TGCAGCGGGGACAGGGGTTCCGACGAGCAGTACTTC
TRBJ2-1 - TRBV6-5 - CASSYRRPYNEQFF TGTGCCAGCAGTTACCGCAGGCCTTACAATGAGCAGTTCTTC
TRBJ1-2 TRBD1 TRBV6-2/TRBV6-3 - CASSIQGAPVNYGYTF TGTGCCAGCAGTATTCAGGGGGCGCCGGTTAACTATGGCTACACCTTC
TRBJ2-5 - TRBV28 once CASSLSRPETQYF TGTGCCAGCAGTTTGTCTAGACCGGAGACCCAGTACTTC
TRBJ2-5 TRBD2 TRBV11-3 - CASSLGGLSEETQYF TGTGCCAGCAGCTTAGGGGGACTATCAGAAGAGACCCAGTACTTC
TRBJ1-2 TRBD1 TRBV5-6 - CASSLAGTGMGSYGYTF TGTGCCAGCAGCTTGGCCGGGACAGGGATGGGGAGCTATGGCTACACCTTC
TRBJ2-3 TRBD1 TRBV7-3 - CASSSAGTGGTDTQYF TGTGCCAGCAGCTCCGCCGGGACAGGGGGCACAGATACGCAGTATTTT
TRBJ1-2 - TRBV12-3/TRBV12-4 few CASSSTDYGYTF TGTGCCAGCAGTTCGACAGACTATGGCTACACCTTC
TRBJ2-1 - TRBV7-8 - CASSFSGASYNEQFF TGTGCCAGCAGCTTCTCAGGGGCGTCCTACAATGAGCAGTTCTTC
TRBJ1-1 TRBD1 TRBV30 few CAWSVGQGTTEAFF TGTGCCTGGAGTGTAGGACAGGGGACCACTGAAGCTTTCTTT
TRBJ2-3 TRBD2 TRBV9 few CASSALAGLNTDTQYF TGTGCCAGCAGCGCCCTAGCGGGACTCAACACAGATACGCAGTATTTT
TRBJ2-1 TRBD1 TRBV7-8 - CASSLSGQGVFFNEQFF TGTGCCAGCAGCTTGAGTGGACAGGGGGTGTTTTTTAATGAGCAGTTCTTC
TRBJ2-2 - TRBV7-9 - CASSVRVTGELFF TGTGCCAGCAGCGTCAGGGTGACCGGGGAGCTGTTTTTT
TRBJ1-1 - TRBV3-1/TRBV3-2 - CASSPDTAAEAFF TGTGCCAGCAGCCCGGACACAGCCGCTGAAGCTTTCTTT
TRBJ1-2 - TRBV28 few CASENSNYGYTF TGTGCCAGCGAGAACAGTAACTATGGCTACACCTTC
TRBJ1-1 - TRBV4-1 - CASSQEGQTKAFF TGCGCCAGCAGCCAAGAAGGACAAACAAAAGCTTTCTTT
TRBJ2-1 TRBD2 TRBV24-1 - CATSDLREVGNEQFF TGTGCCACCAGTGATTTGCGGGAGGTTGGGAATGAGCAGTTCTTC
TRBJ1-4 - TRBV29-1 - CSVVPTGGSEKLFF TGCAGCGTTGTCCCGACAGGTGGCTCAGAAAAACTGTTTTTT
TRBJ1-3 - TRBV12-3/TRBV12-4 - CAMRTAGNTIYF TGTGCCATGCGGACAGCTGGAAACACCATATATTTT
TRBJ2-2 - TRBV9 - CASSVAEGGTIGELFF TGTGCCAGCAGCGTAGCTGAAGGGGGAACGATCGGGGAGCTGTTTTTT
TRBJ2-1 TRBD2 TRBV3-1/TRBV3-2 - CASSQTAGLYNEQFF TGTGCCAGCAGCCAGACCGCGGGACTATACAATGAGCAGTTCTTC
TRBJ1-1 - TRBV11-2 - CASSLTTGNTEAFF TGTGCCAGCAGCCTCACCACAGGGAACACTGAAGCTTTCTTT
TRBJ2-1 - TRBV21-1 - CASSKGDSGSSYNEQFF TGTGCCAGCAGCAAAGGTGATAGCGGGAGCTCCTACAATGAGCAGTTCTTC
TRBJ2-3 - TRBV19 - CASSGDASTDTQYF TGTGCCAGTAGCGGAGACGCTAGCACAGATACGCAGTATTTT
TRBJ2-1 - TRBV7-8 - CASSPSPGYIYEQFF TGTGCCAGCAGCCCTAGCCCGGGATACATCTATGAGCAGTTCTTC
TRBJ1-1 - TRBV6-2/TRBV6-3 - CASSYRAGRTEAFF TGTGCCAGCAGTTACCGGGCAGGGCGGACTGAAGCTTTCTTT
TRBJ2-2 - TRBV27 - CASSQLDTGELFF TGTGCCAGCAGTCAATTAGACACCGGGGAGCTGTTTTTT
TRBJ2-5 TRBD2 TRBV7-8 - CASSRGLAGGGAQYF TGTGCCAGCAGCAGGGGACTAGCTGGGGGCGGGGCCCAGTACTTC
TRBJ2-7 - TRBV6-5 - CASSWDRASGRDEQYF TGTGCCAGCAGTTGGGACAGGGCTAGCGGGAGAGACGAGCAGTACTTC
TRBJ2-5 TRBD2 TRBV9 - CASSSTSGRAGETQYF TGTGCCAGCAGCTCCACTAGCGGGAGGGCCGGGGAGACCCAGTACTTC
TRBJ1-1 - TRBV5-6 - CASSSPTLMNTEAFF TGTGCCAGCAGCTCGCCGACTCTCATGAACACTGAAGCTTTCTTT
TRBJ1-1 TRBD1 TRBV19 - CASSIDLGQGKPEAFF TGTGCCAGTAGTATAGATCTAGGACAGGGGAAGCCTGAAGCTTTCTTT
TRBJ2-5 - TRBV7-9 - CASSRRGNQETQYF TGTGCCAGCAGCCGCCGAGGGAACCAAGAGACCCAGTACTTC
TRBJ1-3 - TRBV15 - CATSQRFGSGNTIYF TGTGCCACCAGTCAGAGGTTCGGATCTGGAAACACCATATATTTT
TRBJ1-1 TRBD1 TRBV6-5 once CASRHGQAELREAFF TGTGCCAGCAGGCACGGACAGGCGGAGTTGAGGGAAGCTTTCTTT
TRBJ2-3 TRBD1 TRBV4-3 - CASSLGTGPDTQYF TGCGCCAGCAGCCTCGGGACAGGGCCAGATACGCAGTATTTT
TRBJ2-1 - TRBV27 - CASSSPPTRISYNEQFF TGTGCCAGCAGTTCACCCCCCACCAGGATCTCCTACAATGAGCAGTTCTTC
TRBJ1-5 TRBD1 TRBV7-8 - CASSFRGHGQPQHF TGTGCCAGCAGCTTCAGGGGGCACGGTCAGCCCCAGCATTTT
TRBJ2-2 - TRBV6-5 - CASSYPNTGELFF TGTGCCAGCAGTTATCCTAACACCGGGGAGCTGTTTTTT